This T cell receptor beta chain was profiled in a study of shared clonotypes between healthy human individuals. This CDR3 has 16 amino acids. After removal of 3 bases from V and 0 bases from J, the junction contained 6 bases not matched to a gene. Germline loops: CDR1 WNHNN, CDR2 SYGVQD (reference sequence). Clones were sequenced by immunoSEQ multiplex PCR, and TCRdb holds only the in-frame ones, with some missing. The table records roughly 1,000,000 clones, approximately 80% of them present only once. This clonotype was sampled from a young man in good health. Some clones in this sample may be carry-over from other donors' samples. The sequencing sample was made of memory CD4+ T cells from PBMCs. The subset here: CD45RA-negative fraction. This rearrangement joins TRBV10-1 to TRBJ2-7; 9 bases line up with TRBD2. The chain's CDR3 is CASSDAAGGPSYEQYF. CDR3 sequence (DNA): TGCGCCAGCAGTGATGCAGCGGGAGGTCCCTCCTACGAGCAGTACTTC.